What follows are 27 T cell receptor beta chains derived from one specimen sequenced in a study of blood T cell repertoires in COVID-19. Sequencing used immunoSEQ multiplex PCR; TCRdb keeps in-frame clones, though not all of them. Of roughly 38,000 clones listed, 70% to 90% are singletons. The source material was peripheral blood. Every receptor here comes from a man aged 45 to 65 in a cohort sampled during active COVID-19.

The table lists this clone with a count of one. The CDR3 is CASSIVTGNEQFF. The DNA of the CDR3 is TGTGCCAGTAGTATAGTAACCGGGAATGAGCAGTTCTTC. The chain recombines TRBV19 with TRBJ2-1, with unresolved D. Germline assignment: CDR1 LNHDA and CDR2 SQIVND (reference sequence). V was shortened by 1 base and J by 7 bases, with 8 bases between the two germline ends. The CDR3 is 13 amino acids.

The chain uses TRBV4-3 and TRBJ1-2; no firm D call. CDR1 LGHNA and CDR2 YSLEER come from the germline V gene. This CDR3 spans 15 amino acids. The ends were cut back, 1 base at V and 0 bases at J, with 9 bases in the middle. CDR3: CASSQGLGPNYGYTF. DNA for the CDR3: TGCGCCAGCAGCCAAGGCCTGGGCCCTAACTATGGCTACACCTTC.

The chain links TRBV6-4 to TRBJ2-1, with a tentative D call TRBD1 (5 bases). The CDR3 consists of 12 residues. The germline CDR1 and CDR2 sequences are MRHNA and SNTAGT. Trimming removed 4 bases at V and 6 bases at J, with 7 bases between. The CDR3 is CASSGGPNEQFF. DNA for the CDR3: TGTGCCAGCAGTGGGGGCCCCAATGAGCAGTTCTTC.

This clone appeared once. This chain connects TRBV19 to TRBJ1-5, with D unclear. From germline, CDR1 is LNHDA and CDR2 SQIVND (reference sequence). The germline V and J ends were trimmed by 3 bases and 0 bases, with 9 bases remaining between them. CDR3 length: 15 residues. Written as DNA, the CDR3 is TGTGCCAGTAGTATGTCGGGGAATAGCAATCAGCCCCAGCATTTT. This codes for CASSMSGNSNQPQHF. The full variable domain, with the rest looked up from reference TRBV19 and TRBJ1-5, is DGGITQSPKYLFRKEGQNVTLSCEQNLNHDAMYWYRQDPGQGLRLIYYSQIVNDFQKGDIAEGYSVSREKKESFPLTVTSAQKNPTAFYLCASSMSGNSNQPQHFGDGTRLSIL.

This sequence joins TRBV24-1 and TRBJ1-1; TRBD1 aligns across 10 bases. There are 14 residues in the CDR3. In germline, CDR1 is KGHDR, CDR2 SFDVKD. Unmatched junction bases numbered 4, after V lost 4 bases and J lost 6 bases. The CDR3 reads CATSEKGQGAEAFF. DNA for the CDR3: TGTGCCACCAGTGAGAAAGGACAGGGGGCTGAAGCTTTCTTT.

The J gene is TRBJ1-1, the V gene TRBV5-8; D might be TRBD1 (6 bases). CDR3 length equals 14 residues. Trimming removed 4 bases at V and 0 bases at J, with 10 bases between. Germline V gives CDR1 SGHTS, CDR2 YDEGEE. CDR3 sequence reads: CASSPGQMNTEAFF. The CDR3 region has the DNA TGTGCCAGCAGCCCGGGACAAATGAACACTGAAGCTTTCTTT. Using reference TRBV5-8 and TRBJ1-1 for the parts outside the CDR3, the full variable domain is EAGVTQSPTHLIKTRGQQATLRCSPISGHTSVYWYQQALGLGLQFLLWYDEGEERNRGNFPPRFSGRQFPNYSSELNVNALELEDSALYLCASSPGQMNTEAFFGQGTRLTVV.

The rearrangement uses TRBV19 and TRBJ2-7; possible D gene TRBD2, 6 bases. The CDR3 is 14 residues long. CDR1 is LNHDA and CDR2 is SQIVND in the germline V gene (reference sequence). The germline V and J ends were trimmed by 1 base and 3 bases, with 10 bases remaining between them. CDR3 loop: CASSIGAAGYEQYF. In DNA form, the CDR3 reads TGTGCCAGTAGTATAGGGGCAGCGGGCTACGAGCAGTACTTC.

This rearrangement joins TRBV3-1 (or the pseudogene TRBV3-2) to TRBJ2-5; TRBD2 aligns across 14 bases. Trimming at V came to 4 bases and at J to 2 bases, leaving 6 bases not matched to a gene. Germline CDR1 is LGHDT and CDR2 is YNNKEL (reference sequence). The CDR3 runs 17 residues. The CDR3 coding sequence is TGTGCCAGCAGCCGACTAGCGGGAGGGGGGAATCAAGAGACCCAGTACTTC. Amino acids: CASSRLAGGGNQETQYF.

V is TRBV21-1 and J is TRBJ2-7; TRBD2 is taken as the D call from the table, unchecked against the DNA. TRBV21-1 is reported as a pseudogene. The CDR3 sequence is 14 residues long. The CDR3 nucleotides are TGTGCCAGCAGCCTCCGGGGGACTATCTACGAGCAGTACGTC. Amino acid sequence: CASSLRGTIYEQYV.

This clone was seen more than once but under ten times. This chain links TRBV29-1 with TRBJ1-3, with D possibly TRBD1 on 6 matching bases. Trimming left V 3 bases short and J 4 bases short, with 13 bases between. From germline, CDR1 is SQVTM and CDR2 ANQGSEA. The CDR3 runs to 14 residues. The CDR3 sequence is CSVDLWGTGNTIYF. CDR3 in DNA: TGCAGCGTTGATTTATGGGGGACAGGAAACACCATATATTTT.

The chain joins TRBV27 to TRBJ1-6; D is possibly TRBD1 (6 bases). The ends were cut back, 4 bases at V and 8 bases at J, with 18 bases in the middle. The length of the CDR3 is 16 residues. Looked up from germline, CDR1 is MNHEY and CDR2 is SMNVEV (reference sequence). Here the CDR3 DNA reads TGTGCCAGCAGTTCCGGGGGGGGCTCATCGTATTCACCCCTCCACTTT. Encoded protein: CASSSGGGSSYSPLHF.

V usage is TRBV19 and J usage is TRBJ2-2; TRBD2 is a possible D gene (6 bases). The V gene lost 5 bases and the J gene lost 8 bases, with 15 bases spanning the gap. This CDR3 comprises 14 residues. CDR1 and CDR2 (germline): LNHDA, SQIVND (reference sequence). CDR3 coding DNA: TGTGCCAGTAGTGGGGAGGTTACCTGGGGGGAGCTGTTTTTT. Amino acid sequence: CASSGEVTWGELFF.

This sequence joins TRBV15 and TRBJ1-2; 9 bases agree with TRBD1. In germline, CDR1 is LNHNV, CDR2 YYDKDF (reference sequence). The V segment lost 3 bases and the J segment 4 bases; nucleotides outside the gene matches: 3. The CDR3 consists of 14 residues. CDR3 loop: CATSSRQGGYGYTF. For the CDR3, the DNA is TGTGCCACCAGCAGCCGACAGGGGGGCTATGGCTACACCTTC.

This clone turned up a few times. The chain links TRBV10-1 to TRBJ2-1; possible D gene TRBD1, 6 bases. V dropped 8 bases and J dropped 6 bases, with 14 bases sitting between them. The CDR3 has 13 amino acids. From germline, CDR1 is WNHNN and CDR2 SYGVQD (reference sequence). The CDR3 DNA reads TGCGCCAGCTCCCCCGGGACATTCAATGAGCAGTTCTTC. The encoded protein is CASSPGTFNEQFF.

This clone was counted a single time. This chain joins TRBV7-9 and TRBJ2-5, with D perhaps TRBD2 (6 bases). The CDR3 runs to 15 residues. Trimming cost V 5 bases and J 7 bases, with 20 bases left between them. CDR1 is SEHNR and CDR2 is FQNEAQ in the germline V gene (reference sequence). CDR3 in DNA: TGTGCCAGCAGCCCTACGTCCGGGACTGTGGGGACCCAGTACTTC. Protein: CASSPTSGTVGTQYF.

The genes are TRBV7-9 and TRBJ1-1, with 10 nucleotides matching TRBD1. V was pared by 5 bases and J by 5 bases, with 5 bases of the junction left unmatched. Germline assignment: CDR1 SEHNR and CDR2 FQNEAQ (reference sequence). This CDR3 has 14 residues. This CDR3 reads CASSTMDRGTEAFF. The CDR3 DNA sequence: TGTGCCAGCAGCACTATGGACAGGGGGACTGAAGCTTTCTTT.

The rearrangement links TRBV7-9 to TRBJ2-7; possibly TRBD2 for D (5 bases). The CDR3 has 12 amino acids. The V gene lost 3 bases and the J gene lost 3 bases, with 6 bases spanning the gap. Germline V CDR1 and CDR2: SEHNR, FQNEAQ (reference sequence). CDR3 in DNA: TGTGCCAGCAGCTTGGAGGTCTACGAGCAGTACTTC. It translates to CASSLEVYEQYF. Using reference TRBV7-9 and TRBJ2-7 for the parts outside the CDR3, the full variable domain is DTGVSQNPRHKITKRGQNVTFRCDPISEHNRLYWYRQTLGQGPEFLTYFQNEAQLEKSRLLSDRFSAERPKGSFSTLEIQRTEQGDSAMYLCASSLEVYEQYFGPGTRLTVT.

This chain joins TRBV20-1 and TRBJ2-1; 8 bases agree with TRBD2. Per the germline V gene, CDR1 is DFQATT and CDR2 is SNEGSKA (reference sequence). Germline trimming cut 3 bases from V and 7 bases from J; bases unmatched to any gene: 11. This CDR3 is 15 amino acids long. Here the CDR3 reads CSASIPSGRGNEQFF. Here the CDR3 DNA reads TGCAGTGCTAGTATACCGAGCGGGAGAGGAAATGAGCAGTTCTTC.

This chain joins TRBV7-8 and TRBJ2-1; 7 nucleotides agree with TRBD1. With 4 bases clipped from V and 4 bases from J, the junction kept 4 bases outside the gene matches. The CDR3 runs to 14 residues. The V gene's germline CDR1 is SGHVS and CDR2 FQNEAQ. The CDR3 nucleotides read TGTGCCAGCAGCTCTGACAGGGAATACAATGAGCAGTTCTTC. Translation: CASSSDREYNEQFF.

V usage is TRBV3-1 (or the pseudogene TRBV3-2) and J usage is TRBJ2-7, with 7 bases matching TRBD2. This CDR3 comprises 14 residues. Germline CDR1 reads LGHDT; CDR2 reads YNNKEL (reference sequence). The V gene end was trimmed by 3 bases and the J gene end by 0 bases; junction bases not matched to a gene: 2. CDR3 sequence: CASSQGLSSYEQYF. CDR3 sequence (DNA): TGTGCCAGCAGCCAGGGACTAAGCTCCTACGAGCAGTACTTC.

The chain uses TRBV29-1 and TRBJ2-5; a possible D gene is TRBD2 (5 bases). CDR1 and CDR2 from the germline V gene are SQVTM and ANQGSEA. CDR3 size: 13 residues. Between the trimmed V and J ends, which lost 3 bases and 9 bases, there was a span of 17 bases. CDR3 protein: CSVDLRVRSAQYF. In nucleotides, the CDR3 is TGCAGCGTTGACCTGCGGGTCAGGTCGGCCCAGTACTTC.

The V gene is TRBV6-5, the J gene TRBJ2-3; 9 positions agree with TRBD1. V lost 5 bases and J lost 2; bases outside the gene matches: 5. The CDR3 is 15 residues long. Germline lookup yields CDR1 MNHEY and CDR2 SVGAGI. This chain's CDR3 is CASSRTGAFTDTQYF. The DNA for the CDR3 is TGTGCCAGCAGTCGGACAGGGGCCTTCACAGATACGCAGTATTTT.

The DNA of the CDR3 is TGTGCCAGCAGTTACATCGCAGCTAACTATGGCTACACCTTC. Its translation: CASSYIAANYGYTF. The V gene is TRBV6-6, the J gene TRBJ1-2, with D hard to call. In germline, CDR1 is MNHNY, CDR2 SVGAGI (reference sequence). CDR3 length: 14 amino acids. The V gene lost 2 bases and the J gene lost 0 bases, with 7 bases spanning the gap.

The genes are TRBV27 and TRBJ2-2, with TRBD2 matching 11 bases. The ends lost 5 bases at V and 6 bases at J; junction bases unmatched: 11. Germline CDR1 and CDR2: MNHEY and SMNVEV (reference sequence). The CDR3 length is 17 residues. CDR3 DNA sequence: TGTGCCAGCAGTCTAAGGGTAGCGGGAGGGGAGGCCGGGGAGCTGTTTTTT. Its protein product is CASSLRVAGGEAGELFF.

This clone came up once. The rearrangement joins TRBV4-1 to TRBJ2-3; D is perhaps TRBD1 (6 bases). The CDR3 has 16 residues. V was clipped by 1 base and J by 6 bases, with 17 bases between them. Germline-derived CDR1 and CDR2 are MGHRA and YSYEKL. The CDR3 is CASSQVSLQRGDTQYF. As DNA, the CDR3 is TGCGCCAGCAGCCAAGTTAGTCTCCAAAGGGGGGATACGCAGTATTTT.

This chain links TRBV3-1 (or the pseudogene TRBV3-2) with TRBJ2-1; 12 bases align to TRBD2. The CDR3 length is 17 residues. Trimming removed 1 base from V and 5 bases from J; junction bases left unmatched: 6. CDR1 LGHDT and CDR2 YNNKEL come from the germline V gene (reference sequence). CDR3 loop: CASSQGRLAGEHNEQFF. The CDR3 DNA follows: TGTGCCAGCAGCCAAGGGAGACTAGCGGGGGAGCACAATGAGCAGTTCTTC.

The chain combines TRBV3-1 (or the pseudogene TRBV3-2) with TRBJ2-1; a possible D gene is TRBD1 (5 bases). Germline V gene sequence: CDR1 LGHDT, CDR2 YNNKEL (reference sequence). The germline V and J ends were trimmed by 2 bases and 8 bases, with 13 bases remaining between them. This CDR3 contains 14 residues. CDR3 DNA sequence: TGTGCCAGCAGCCAAAGGGGATTCAGGGATGAGCAGTTCTTC. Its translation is CASSQRGFRDEQFF.